This paragraph reports one TCR beta chain. What this receptor recognizes is not known. Base qualities are not recorded, but no much larger clone differs from it by a single base. Libraries were prepared through PCR. Sequencing relied on an Illumina HiSeq 4000. High-throughput sequencing was used to profile the CDR3 region of the TCR beta-chain in every patient. As for the original processing: Drawing on CDR3 differences between clinicopathological groups, the researchers built a classifier meant to tell apart patients with distant-metastatic papillary thyroid cancer. Repertoire diversity was assessed with the Shannon index, and tumor-blood repertoire similarity with the Morisita-Horn index. TCRdb trimmed public reads at Q25 via fastp, called clones via MiXCR and kept in-frame beta chains. The V and J calls were determined by TCRdb, not by the authors. Within this sample are some 20,000 clones, with more than 35% of them counted one time only. Clones ranked in the top ten supply roughly 30% of the sample.

The data belong to a study of metastatic and nonmetastatic thyroid tumors (dated by TCRdb to the early 2020s). For the study in its entirety: For patients with malignant and with benign thyroid disease, the researchers compared repertoires between peripheral blood samples and tumor or nodule tissue samples. The paper's findings and limits, for the study overall: In both blood and tumor samples, TCR beta diversity was reported to be significantly higher in malignant tumors than in benign nodules.

None of the patients had been given any treatment before thyroid surgery. Patient clinical samples collected from about 2011 to 2018 were retrospectively analysed using T-cell receptor beta sequencing. In the germline V gene, CDR1 corresponds to MNHNS and CDR2 to SASEGT. Including cysteine and phenylalanine, the CDR3 has 17 amino acids. CDR3 DNA is the only sequence kept; it has 51 bases, read in frame from the first base. V loses 5 bases, J loses 1 base, and the germline ends lie 18 bases apart. The clonotype originates from a female donor with papillary thyroid cancer or a benign thyroid nodule (not recorded which). Some clones in this sample may be carry-over from other donors' samples. This chain joins TRBV6-1 to TRBJ1-3; possibly the D gene is TRBD1, per 5 matching bases. Sequencing input: tumor tissue. The nucleotide sequence reads as follows: TGTGCCAGCAGTAAGGTTACAGGTTCGACTTCTGGAAACACCATATATTTT. Its coded protein is CASSKVTGSTSGNTIYF.